The 20 T cell receptor beta chains listed next were all sequenced from one sample in a study of T cells in Graves' hyperthyroidism and ophthalmopathy. RNA transcripts provided the source from which TCR beta CDR3 regions were amplified. The HTBI set primed first-round TCR CDR3 RT-PCR. A single record per CDR3 protein comes from TCRdb applying MiXCR to the multiplex PCR reads. The data hold 450,000 to 700,000 distinct CDR3 sequences, with more than 45% observed a single time. Sequenced: peripheral blood or thyroid tissue (not recorded which). These receptors came from an adult woman with Graves' disease, either hyperthyroidism or ophthalmopathy (not recorded which).

This clonotype was detected many times. The V gene is TRBV12-3 or TRBV12-4, the J gene TRBJ1-4, with D unresolved. The CDR3 has 17 residues. Trimming removed 2 bases at V and 0 bases at J, with 13 bases between. This CDR3 reads CASSLSSRTATNEKLFF. The CDR3 nucleotides are TGTGCCAGCAGTTTATCGTCCAGGACGGCAACTAATGAAAAACTGTTTTTT.

A remark on this clonotype: With a much larger clone just one base away, this may be a read error. The chain carries TRBV6-2 or TRBV6-3 and TRBJ1-5; 8 nucleotides line up with TRBD1. The V gene's germline CDR1 is MNHEY and CDR2 SVGEGT. This CDR3 contains 15 residues. V lost 3 bases to trimming and J lost 4 bases; unmatched junction nucleotides: 5. The CDR3 sequence is CASSYSRGHNQPQHF. As DNA, the CDR3 is TGTGCCAGCAGTTATAGCAGGGGGCATAATCAGCCCCAGCATTTT.

CDR3 sequence: CASSPGQGASDGYTF. The CDR3 DNA reads as TGCGCCAGCAGCCCGGGACAGGGGGCATCTGATGGCTACACCTTC. The chain has TRBV5-1 and TRBJ1-2; 12 nucleotides align to TRBD1. This CDR3 has 15 residues. Germline loops: CDR1 SGHRS, CDR2 YFSETQ. V shed 4 bases, J shed 6 bases, and the junction held 7 bases outside the gene matches. Variable domain in full (rest from reference TRBV5-1 and TRBJ1-2): KAGVTQTPRYLIKTRGQQVTLSCSPISGHRSVSWYQQTPGQGLQFLFEYFSETQRNKGNFPGRFSGRQFSNSRSEMNVSTLELGDSALYLCASSPGQGASDGYTFGSGTRLTVV.

This clonotype has only one observation. The chain carries TRBV2 and TRBJ2-7; D possibly uses TRBD1 or TRBD2 (6 bases each). The CDR3 is 16 residues long. Trimming stripped 6 bases from V and 4 bases from J, with 22 bases between. Germline V lookup: CDR1 SNHLY, CDR2 FYNNEI. The CDR3, as DNA: TGTGCCAGCAGCTTAGCTGCCGGGGGCGTTGGGTACGAGCAGTACTTC. Amino acid sequence: CASSLAAGGVGYEQYF.

The table lists this clonotype with many counts. The chain links TRBV4-1 to TRBJ1-6, with no clear D. CDR3 length: 17 residues. Trimming removed 0 bases at V and 2 bases at J, with 11 bases between. The germline CDR1 and CDR2 sequences are MGHRA and YSYEKL. In nucleotides, the CDR3 is TGCGCCAGCAGCCAAGATGTCCTCAGTCCCTATAATTCACCCCTCCACTTT. Translating it yields CASSQDVLSPYNSPLHF.

The gene calls are TRBV28 and TRBJ1-5; D ambiguous. CDR1 is MDHEN and CDR2 is SYDVKM in the germline V gene. V was clipped by 5 bases and J by 0 bases, with 11 bases between them. The CDR3 contains 15 residues. The CDR3 sequence is CASSPSGCSNQPQHF. In nucleotides, the CDR3 is TGTGCCAGCAGTCCCAGTGGCTGTAGCAATCAGCCCCAGCATTTT.

The chain combines TRBV15 with TRBJ2-5; 8 bases are a match to TRBD1. There are 15 residues in the CDR3. Germline CDR1 LNHNV, CDR2 YYDKDF (reference sequence). V shed 7 bases, J shed 7 bases, and the junction held 14 bases outside the gene matches. The CDR3 DNA reads TGTGCCACCAAATTGAACGGACAGGGCGGAGGGACCCAGTACTTC. It is translated as CATKLNGQGGGTQYF.

The sample holds a few counts of this clonotype. The chain employs TRBV13 and TRBJ1-4; D ambiguous. Germline CDR1 is PRHDT and CDR2 is FYEKMQ (reference sequence). V lost 7 bases, J lost 3 bases, and 9 bases lay in between. The CDR3 has 13 amino acids. CDR3 sequence: CASTSLPNEKLFF. As DNA, the CDR3 is TGTGCCAGCACGTCGCTGCCTAATGAAAAACTGTTTTTT.

This clonotype showed up many times. CDR3 DNA sequence: TGTGCCAGCAGCGTTGGGGACAGGATGAACACTGAAGCTTTCTTT. Protein: CASSVGDRMNTEAFF. The gene calls are TRBV9 and TRBJ1-1; 8 positions match TRBD1. The length of the CDR3 is 15 residues. CDR1 SGDLS and CDR2 YYNGEE come from the germline V gene. V shed 2 bases, J shed 0 bases, and the junction held 3 bases outside the gene matches.

The chain uses TRBV10-1 and TRBJ1-1; D ambiguous. With 6 bases removed from V and 5 bases from J, the gap between germline ends came to 19 bases. In germline, CDR1 is WNHNN, CDR2 SYGVQD (reference sequence). This CDR3 is 15 amino acids long. The CDR3 here is CASRAPGLSLTEAFF. The CDR3, as DNA: TGCGCCAGCAGAGCCCCCGGCCTTTCGTTAACTGAAGCTTTCTTT.

In regard to this clonotype: One end of the junction is discordant with germline, which a read error may explain. The genes are TRBV7-9 and TRBJ2-5; D unresolved. The length of the CDR3 is 14 residues. Germline V gene lookup returns CDR1 SEHNR and CDR2 FQNEAQ (reference sequence). The CDR3 reads CASSLGRSKEPQYF. CDR3 nucleotide sequence: TGTGCCAGCAGCTTGGGCAGGAGTAAAGAGCCCCAGTACTTC.

This clonotype came up many times. The rearrangement joins TRBV12-5 to TRBJ2-5; 11 bases are shared with TRBD2. From germline, CDR1 is LGHNT and CDR2 FRNRAP. The CDR3 is 16 amino acids. V shed 2 bases and J 4 bases; nucleotides not matched to a gene: 6. CDR3 protein: CASGLMTGTSGETQYF. For the CDR3, the DNA is TGTGCTAGTGGTTTGATGACTGGGACTAGCGGAGAGACCCAGTACTTC.

The chain is built from TRBV7-9 and TRBJ2-5; D may be TRBD1 (5 bases). The V gene's germline CDR1 is SEHNR and CDR2 FQNEAQ (reference sequence). The CDR3 sequence is 14 residues long. V lost 6 bases to trimming and J lost 1 base, with 12 bases between them. The CDR3 DNA is TGTGCCAGCAGTCCTGACAGTATCCAAGAGACCCAGTACTTC. Its translation: CASSPDSIQETQYF.

This clonotype was observed at least ten times. V and J are TRBV4-1 and TRBJ1-4; 8 nucleotides agree with TRBD1. Germline CDR1 reads MGHRA; CDR2 reads YSYEKL. Germline trimming cut 1 base from V and 6 bases from J; bases unmatched to any gene: 4. The CDR3 consists of 15 residues. This chain's CDR3 is CASSQATGVDEKLFF. CDR3 DNA: TGCGCCAGCAGCCAAGCGACAGGGGTTGATGAAAAACTGTTTTTT.

CDR3 bases: TGTGCCAGCAGGGCAGGTGCGGGCTATGGCTACACCTTC. This gives the protein CASRAGAGYGYTF. The gene calls are TRBV2 and TRBJ1-2; D is ambiguous. The CDR3 is 13 amino acids. The ends were cut back, 6 bases at V and 4 bases at J, with 12 bases in the middle. Germline V lookup: CDR1 SNHLY, CDR2 FYNNEI. Supplemented by reference TRBV2 and TRBJ1-2, the full variable domain reads EPEVTQTPSHQVTQMGQEVILRCVPISNHLYFYWYRQILGQKVEFLVSFYNNEISEKSEIFDDQFSVERPDGSNFTLKIRSTKLEDSAMYFCASRAGAGYGYTFGSGTRLTVV.

Remarks on this clonotype: No conserved phenylalanine or tryptophan ends this CDR3, so it is likely a read error. The DNA is left out, because the CDR3 cannot be placed on it with certainty; the CDR3 is given as TCRdb lists it. The V call is TRBV15, the J call TRBJ2-5. The germline CDR1 and CDR2 sequences are LNHNV and YYDKDF (reference sequence). Both ends counted, the CDR3 spans 12 residues. The CDR3 is CATSRDEGTQNT.

This clonotype has more than one count but fewer than ten. This chain uses TRBV9 with TRBJ1-6; 8 nucleotides agree with TRBD1. Germline CDR1 reads SGDLS; CDR2 reads YYNGEE. V shed 3 bases and J 7 bases; nucleotides not matched to a gene: 9. The CDR3 loop spans 16 amino acids. The CDR3, as DNA: TGTGCCAGCAGCGCAGAAAGGCCAGGGGGCAATTCACCCCTCCACTTT. Translating it yields CASSAERPGGNSPLHF.

This clonotype occurred many times. The chain employs TRBV29-1 and TRBJ1-2; no clear D gene. Trimming took off 6 bases at V and 8 bases at J, with 22 bases between the two ends. CDR3 length: 14 residues. CDR1 and CDR2 from the germline V gene are SQVTM and ANQGSEA. This chain's CDR3 is CSVPSGRTVGGYTF. The CDR3 region has the DNA TGCAGCGTGCCCTCCGGTCGGACCGTCGGAGGCTACACCTTC.

The V call is TRBV19, the J call TRBJ1-2; no reliable D call. Trimming pared 7 bases from V and 5 bases from J, leaving 17 bases between. CDR1 and CDR2 (germline): LNHDA, SQIVND (reference sequence). This CDR3 has 14 amino acids. In nucleotides, the CDR3 is TGTGCCAGTAACCCCCAACGGGGATCTTATGGCTACACCTTC. Protein product: CASNPQRGSYGYTF.

V gene TRBV10-3 combines with J gene TRBJ1-6, with D perhaps matching TRBD1 (5 bases). V was pared by 2 bases and J by 7 bases, with 18 bases between. The germline gives CDR1 ENHRY, CDR2 SYGVKD. The CDR3 loop spans 17 amino acids. CDR3 in amino acids: CAISELWQGNLNSPLHF. CDR3 DNA: TGTGCCATCAGTGAGCTATGGCAGGGTAACCTAAATTCACCCCTCCACTTT.